This T cell receptor beta chain came from a study of OX40 agonist ivuxolimab in advanced cancers. CDR1 SGHRS and CDR2 YFSETQ come from the germline V gene. V lost 1 base and J lost 2, with 10 bases in between. The CDR3 loop spans 14 amino acids. The data were produced by immunoSEQ multiplex PCR, yet TCRdb's version contains in-frame clones alone and is incomplete. The sample has some 97,000 clones; approximately 91% are singletons. The clonotype originates from an adult with an advanced solid tumor such as melanoma, head and neck, liver or kidney cancer. The specimen comprised CD4+ or CD8+ T cells sorted from blood, sampled in a trial of the OX40 agonist ivuxolimab. This chain connects TRBV5-1 to TRBJ2-7, with a weak D call TRBD2 (6 bases). The CDR3 sequence: CASSLTGATYEQYF. In nucleotides, the CDR3 is TGCGCCAGCAGCTTGACGGGAGCAACCTACGAGCAGTACTTC.